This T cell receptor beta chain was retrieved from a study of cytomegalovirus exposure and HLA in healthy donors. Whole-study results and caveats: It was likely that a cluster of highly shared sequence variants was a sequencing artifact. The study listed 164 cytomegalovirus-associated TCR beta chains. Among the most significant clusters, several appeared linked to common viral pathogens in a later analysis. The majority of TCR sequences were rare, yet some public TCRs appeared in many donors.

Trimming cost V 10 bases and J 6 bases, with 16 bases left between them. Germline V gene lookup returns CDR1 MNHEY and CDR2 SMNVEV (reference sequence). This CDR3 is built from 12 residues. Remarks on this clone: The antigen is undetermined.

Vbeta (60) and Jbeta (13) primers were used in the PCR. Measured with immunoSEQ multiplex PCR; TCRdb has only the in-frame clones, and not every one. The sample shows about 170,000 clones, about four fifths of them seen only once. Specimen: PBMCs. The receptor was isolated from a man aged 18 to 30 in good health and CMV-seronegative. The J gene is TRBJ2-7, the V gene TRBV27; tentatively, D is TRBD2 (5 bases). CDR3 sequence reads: CATGLPLGEQYF. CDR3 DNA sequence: TGTGCCACCGGACTTCCATTGGGCGAGCAGTACTTC.